A selection of T cell receptor beta chains follows, all from one sample in a study of shared clonotypes between healthy human individuals. Only in-frame clones appear in the TCRdb table, and some are missing; sequencing was by immunoSEQ multiplex PCR. The sample includes roughly 2.5 million clones, approximately 90% seen only once; the top ten take roughly 0.13%. The sequenced sample was naive CD4+ T cells sorted from blood. The origin of the receptors is a man between 18 and 35 years old in good health. Each CDR3 is given with its conserved first and last residue. D genes are given only for firm matches.

v_call	cdr3_length	j_call	d_call	cdr3_nt	cdr3_aa
TRBV30	14	TRBJ1-1	NA	TGTGCCTGGAGTACCGGAAGGGAAATCGCTGAAGCTTTCTTT	CAWSTGREIAEAFF
TRBV5-4	16	TRBJ2-3	NA	TGTGCCAGCAGCACCTTAGCGGAAAAATACACAGATACGCAGTATTTT	CASSTLAEKYTDTQYF
TRBV19	15	TRBJ2-5	NA	TGTGCCAGTACCGATTCGGGTTTGGGGCAAGAGACCCAGTACTTC	CASTDSGLGQETQYF
TRBV2	14	TRBJ2-7	TRBD1	TGTGCCAGCATTATGACAGGGCTTGGATACGAGCAGTACTTC	CASIMTGLGYEQYF
TRBV6-1	13	TRBJ2-7	NA	TGTGCCAGCACCGCAGGGGGGACCTACGAGCAGTACTTC	CASTAGGTYEQYF
TRBV27	19	TRBJ1-5	NA	TGTGCCAGCAGCCCAGTAGGAGCCGGGATAACATATAGCAATCAGCCCCAGCATTTT	CASSPVGAGITYSNQPQHF
TRBV28	19	TRBJ2-2	TRBD1	TGTGCCAGCAGGGATCCTGCCCCTCCCGGACAGGGGCGGTCCGGGGAGCTGTTTTTT	CASRDPAPPGQGRSGELFF
TRBV11-2	15	TRBJ2-7	TRBD2	TGTGCCAGCAGCTCCCCGGCTAGCGGCCACTACGAGCAGTACTTC	CASSSPASGHYEQYF
TRBV28	15	TRBJ2-7	TRBD2	TGTGCCAGCAGTGTCTATAGCGGGAGGGCCTACGAGCAGTACTTC	CASSVYSGRAYEQYF
TRBV10-3	12	TRBJ1-6	NA	TGTGCCATCTCGGGCCTGAATTCACCCCTCCACTTT	CAISGLNSPLHF
TRBV14	13	TRBJ1-4	NA	TGTGCCAGCCGCCCAGGAGGGAGTGAAAAACTGTTTTTT	CASRPGGSEKLFF
TRBV28	15	TRBJ2-5	NA	TGTGCCAGCAGCAGTCACTCTACAGGGCGAGAGACCCAGTACTTC	CASSSHSTGRETQYF
TRBV5-5	16	TRBJ2-7	TRBD2	TGTGCCAGCAGCCCGGGAGGTGGGCAGGGATCCTACGAGCAGTACTTC	CASSPGGGQGSYEQYF
TRBV2	16	TRBJ2-6	TRBD1	TGTGCCAGCAGCGACAGGGCCCTCTCTGGGGCCAACGTCCTGACTTTC	CASSDRALSGANVLTF
TRBV23-1	17	TRBJ1-2	NA	TGCGCCAGCAGTCAACGTTTTCCACCCTCTACCCTCTATGGCTACACCTTC	CASSQRFPPSTLYGYTF